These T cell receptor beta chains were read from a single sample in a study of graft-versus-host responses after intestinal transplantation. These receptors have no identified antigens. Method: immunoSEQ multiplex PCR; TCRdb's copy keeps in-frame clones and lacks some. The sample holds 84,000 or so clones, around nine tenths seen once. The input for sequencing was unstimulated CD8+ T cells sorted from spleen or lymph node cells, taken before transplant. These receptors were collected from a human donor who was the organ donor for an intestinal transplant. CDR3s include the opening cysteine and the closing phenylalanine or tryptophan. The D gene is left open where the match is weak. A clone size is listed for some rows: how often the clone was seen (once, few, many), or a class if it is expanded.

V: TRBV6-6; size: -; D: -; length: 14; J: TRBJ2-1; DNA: TGTGCCAGCAGTTACTCGAACCCGGCCAATGAGCAGTTCTTC; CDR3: CASSYSNPANEQFF
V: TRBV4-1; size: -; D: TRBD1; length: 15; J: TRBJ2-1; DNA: TGCGCCAGCAGCCACGACAGGGTTGCCTACAATGAGCAGTTCTTC; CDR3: CASSHDRVAYNEQFF
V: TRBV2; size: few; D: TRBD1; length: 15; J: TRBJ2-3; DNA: TGTGCCAGCAGTGAAAGGACAGGGATCACAGATACGCAGTATTTT; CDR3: CASSERTGITDTQYF
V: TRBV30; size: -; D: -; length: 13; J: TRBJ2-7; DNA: TGTGCCTGGTGCCAGGGCGGAGCGGTCGAGCAGTACTTC; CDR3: CAWCQGGAVEQYF
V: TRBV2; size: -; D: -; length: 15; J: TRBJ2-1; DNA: TGTGCCAGCAGTGAGGGGGGCGGAACCTACAATGAGCAGTTCTTC; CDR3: CASSEGGGTYNEQFF
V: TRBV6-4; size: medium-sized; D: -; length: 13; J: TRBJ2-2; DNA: TGTGCCAGCAGTGACTCGACAACCGGGGAGCTGTTTTTT; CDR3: CASSDSTTGELFF
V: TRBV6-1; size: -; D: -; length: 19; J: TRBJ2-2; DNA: TGTGCCAGCAGTGGGAAGCTATGGGTTTCGGGGTCGGACACCGGGGAGCTGTTTTTT; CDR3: CASSGKLWVSGSDTGELFF
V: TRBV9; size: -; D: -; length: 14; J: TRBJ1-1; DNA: TGTGCCAGCAGCGCCGAGAGAATAAACACTGAAGCTTTCTTT; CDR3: CASSAERINTEAFF
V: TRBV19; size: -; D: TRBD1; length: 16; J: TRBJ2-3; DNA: TGTGCCAGTAGAGCACCGGGACAGGGGATGGCGGATACGCAGTATTTT; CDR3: CASRAPGQGMADTQYF
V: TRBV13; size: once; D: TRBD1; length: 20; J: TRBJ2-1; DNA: TGTGCCAGCAGCCCCTATCGACCCTCGACAGGGGTACACCCTCTGGATGAGCAGTTCTTC; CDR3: CASSPYRPSTGVHPLDEQFF
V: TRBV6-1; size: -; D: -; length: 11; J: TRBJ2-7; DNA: TGTGCCGCAGATGGGGGCAACGAGCAGTACTTC; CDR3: CAADGGNEQYF
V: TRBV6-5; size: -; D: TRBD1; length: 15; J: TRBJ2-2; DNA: TGTGCCAGCAGTCCGGACAGGGCCCGCACCGGGGAGCTGTTTTTT; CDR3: CASSPDRARTGELFF
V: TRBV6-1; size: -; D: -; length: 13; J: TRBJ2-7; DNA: TGTGCCAGCAGGGACGGCACACTGCACGAGCAGTACTTC; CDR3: CASRDGTLHEQYF
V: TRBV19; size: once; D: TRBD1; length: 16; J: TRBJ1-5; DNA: TGTGCCAGTAGTATAGGGAGGACAGGGGGCAATCAGCCCCAGCATTTT; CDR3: CASSIGRTGGNQPQHF
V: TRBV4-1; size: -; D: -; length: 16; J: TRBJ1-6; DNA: TGCGCCAGCAGCCAAGAAGCGTACCAGGAGGGTTCACCCCTCCACTTT; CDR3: CASSQEAYQEGSPLHF
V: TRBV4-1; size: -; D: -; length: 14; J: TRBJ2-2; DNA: TGCGCCAGCAGCCAAGAGGGTGGGGCAGGGGAGCTGTTTTTT; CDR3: CASSQEGGAGELFF
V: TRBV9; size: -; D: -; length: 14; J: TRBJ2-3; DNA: TGTGCCAGCAGAACGGGGGACCCCACAGATACGCAGTATTTT; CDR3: CASRTGDPTDTQYF
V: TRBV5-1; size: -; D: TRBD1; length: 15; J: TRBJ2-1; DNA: TGCGCCAGCAGCTCCCGGACAGGGTTCTACAATGAGCAGTTCTTC; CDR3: CASSSRTGFYNEQFF
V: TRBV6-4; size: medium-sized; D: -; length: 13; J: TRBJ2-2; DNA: TGTGCCAGCAGTGGGACAAACACCGGGGAGCTGTTTTTT; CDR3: CASSGTNTGELFF
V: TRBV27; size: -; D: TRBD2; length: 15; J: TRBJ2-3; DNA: TGTGCCAGCAGTTTAGCGGGGGGCCCGGCCTTTACGCAGTATTTT; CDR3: CASSLAGGPAFTQYF
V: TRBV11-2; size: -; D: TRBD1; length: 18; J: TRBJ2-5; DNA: TGTGCCAGCAGCTTAGATCTCCCCCAGGGGGTTTTCCAAGAGACCCAGTACTTC; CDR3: CASSLDLPQGVFQETQYF
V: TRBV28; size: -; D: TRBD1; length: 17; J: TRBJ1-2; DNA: TGTGCCAGCAGTCCGAGGACAGGAAAATCACCTAACTATGGCTACACCTTC; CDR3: CASSPRTGKSPNYGYTF
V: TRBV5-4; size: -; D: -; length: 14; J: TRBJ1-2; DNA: TGTGCCAGCAGCTTTCCTTGGGGGGGCTATGGCTACACCTTC; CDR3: CASSFPWGGYGYTF
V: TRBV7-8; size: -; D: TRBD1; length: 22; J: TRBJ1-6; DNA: TGTGCCAGCAGCTGGTGTTTAGAACCGGGACAGGGGGTAAGGTTTGATAATTCACCCCTCCACTTT; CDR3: CASSWCLEPGQGVRFDNSPLHF
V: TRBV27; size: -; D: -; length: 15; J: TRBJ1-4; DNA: TGTGCCAGCAGTGTATCTGGAAACCCTCATGAAAAACTGTTTTTT; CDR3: CASSVSGNPHEKLFF
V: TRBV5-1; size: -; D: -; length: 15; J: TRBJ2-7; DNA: TGCGCCAGCAGCTTGGAGGGGGGAAGGGTCTACGAGCAGTACTTC; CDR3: CASSLEGGRVYEQYF
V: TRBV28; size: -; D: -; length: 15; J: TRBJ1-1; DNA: TGTGCCAGCAGTTCACGCCGGGCCCCGAACACTGAAGCTTTCTTT; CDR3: CASSSRRAPNTEAFF
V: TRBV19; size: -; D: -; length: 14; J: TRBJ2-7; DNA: TGTGCCAGTAGTATGGTTGGCGGGTCCTACGAGCAGTACTTC; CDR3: CASSMVGGSYEQYF
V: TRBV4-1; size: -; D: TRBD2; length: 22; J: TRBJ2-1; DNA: TGCGCCAGCAGCCAAGATAGTTGGGAGGGACTAGCGGGGGCCAGTTGGGACAATGAGCAGTTCTTC; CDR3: CASSQDSWEGLAGASWDNEQFF
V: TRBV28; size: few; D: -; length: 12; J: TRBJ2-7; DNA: TGTGCCAGCAGTTTAACTAGATACGAGCAGTACTTC; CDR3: CASSLTRYEQYF
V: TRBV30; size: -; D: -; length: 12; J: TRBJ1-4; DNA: TGTGCCTGGAGGGGGGCTAATGAAAAACTGTTTTTT; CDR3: CAWRGANEKLFF
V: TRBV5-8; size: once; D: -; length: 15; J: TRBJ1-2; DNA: TGTGCCAGCAGCTTGCGCCCAGGGAGTTACTATGGCTACACCTTC; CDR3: CASSLRPGSYYGYTF
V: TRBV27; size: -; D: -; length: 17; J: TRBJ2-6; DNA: TGTGCCAGCAGTTTTCTTCCTCTCGCCTCTGGGGCCAACGTCCTGATTTTC; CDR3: CASSFLPLASGANVLIF
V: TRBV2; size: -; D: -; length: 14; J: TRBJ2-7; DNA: TGTGCCAGCCGCGGACGGCAGAACTCCTACGAGCAGTACTTC; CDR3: CASRGRQNSYEQYF
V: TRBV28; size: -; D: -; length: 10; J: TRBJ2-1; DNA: TGTGCCAGCAATGGGGACGAGCAGTTCTTC; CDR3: CASNGDEQFF
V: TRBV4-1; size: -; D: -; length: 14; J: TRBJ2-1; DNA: TGCGCCAGCAGCCGAGACGCCGGGACCCAAATATGGTTCTTC; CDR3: CASSRDAGTQIWFF
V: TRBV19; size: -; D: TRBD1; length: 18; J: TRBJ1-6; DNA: TGTGCCAGTAGTATAGGGCCCCTCCGGGACAGGGGCAATTCACCCCTCCACTTT; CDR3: CASSIGPLRDRGNSPLHF
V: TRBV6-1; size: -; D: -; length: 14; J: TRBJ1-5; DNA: TGTGCCAGCCGGAACTTTGAGGGCAATCAGCCCCAGCATTTT; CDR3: CASRNFEGNQPQHF
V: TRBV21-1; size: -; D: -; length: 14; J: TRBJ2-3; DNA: TGTGCCAGCAGCAAATCTCCCAGCTCAGATACGCAGTATTTT; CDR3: CASSKSPSSDTQYF
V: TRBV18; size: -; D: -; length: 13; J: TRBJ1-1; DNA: TGTGCCAGCTCCCCGACAGAATCTTTTGAAGCTTTCTTT; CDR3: CASSPTESFEAFF
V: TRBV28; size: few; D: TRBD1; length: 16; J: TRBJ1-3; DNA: TGTGCCAGCAGTACCATAGGACAGGTCTCTGGAAACACCATATATTTT; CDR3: CASSTIGQVSGNTIYF
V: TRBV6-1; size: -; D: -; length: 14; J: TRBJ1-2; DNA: TGTGCCAGCAGTGAGATACAGGGTGGGCTAGGCTACACCTTC; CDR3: CASSEIQGGLGYTF
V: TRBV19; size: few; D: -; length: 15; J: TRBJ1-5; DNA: TGTGCCAGTAGTATGCGACAGGATACTAATCAGCCCCAGCATTTT; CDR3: CASSMRQDTNQPQHF
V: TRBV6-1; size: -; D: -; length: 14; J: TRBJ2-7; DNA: TGTGCCAGCAGACACCGGGACACCTCCTACGAGCAGTACTTC; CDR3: CASRHRDTSYEQYF
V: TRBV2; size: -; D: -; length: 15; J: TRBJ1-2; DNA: TGTGCCAGCATTCTAGTCGTAGACGACGTTCATGGCTACACCTTC; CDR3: CASILVVDDVHGYTF
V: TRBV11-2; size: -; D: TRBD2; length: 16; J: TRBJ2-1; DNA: TGTGCCAGCAGCTCCAAGCGGGGGGGCTCCTACAATGAGCAGTTCTTC; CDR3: CASSSKRGGSYNEQFF
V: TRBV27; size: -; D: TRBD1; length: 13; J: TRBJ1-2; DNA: TGTGCCAGCAGTCCCGGGACAGGCTATGGCTACACCTTC; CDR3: CASSPGTGYGYTF
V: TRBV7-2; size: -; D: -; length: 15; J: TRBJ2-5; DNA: TGTGCCAGCAGCTTAGGAGAGGTTATCCCAGAGACCCAGTACTTC; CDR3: CASSLGEVIPETQYF
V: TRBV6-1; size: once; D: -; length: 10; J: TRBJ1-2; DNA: TGTGCCATCCAGGGAGCTGGCTACACCTTC; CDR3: CAIQGAGYTF
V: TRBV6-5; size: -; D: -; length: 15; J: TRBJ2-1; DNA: TGTGCCAGCAGAGGTCTTGTGGACCGCTACAATGAGCAGTTCTTC; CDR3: CASRGLVDRYNEQFF
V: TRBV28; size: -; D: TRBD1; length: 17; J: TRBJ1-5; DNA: TGTGCCAGCAGCTTGACGACAGGGCCGGGAAGCAATCAGCCCCAGCATTTT; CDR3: CASSLTTGPGSNQPQHF
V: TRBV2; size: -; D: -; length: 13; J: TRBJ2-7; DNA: TGTGCCAGCATGGTGACGGGGCTTTACGAGCAGTACTTC; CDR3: CASMVTGLYEQYF
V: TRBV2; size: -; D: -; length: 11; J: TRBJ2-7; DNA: TGTGCCAGCACCCCCGTTTACGAGCAGTACTTC; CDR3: CASTPVYEQYF
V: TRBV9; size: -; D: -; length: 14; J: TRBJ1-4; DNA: TGTGCCAGTGAACCGGGAAAAGGGGGTGAAAAACTGTTTTTT; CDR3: CASEPGKGGEKLFF
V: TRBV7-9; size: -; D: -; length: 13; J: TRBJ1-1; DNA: TGTGCCAGCAGCTTAGGGCCGGGAATTGAAGCTTTCTTT; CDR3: CASSLGPGIEAFF
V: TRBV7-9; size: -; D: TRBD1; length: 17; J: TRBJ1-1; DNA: TGTGCCAGCAGTCTAACCCTCGCAGGGGGGATCAACACTGAAGCTTTCTTT; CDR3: CASSLTLAGGINTEAFF
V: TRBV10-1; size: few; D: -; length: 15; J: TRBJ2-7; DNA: TGCGCCAGCAGTGAGTCGGGCGTAGGGACCGACGAGCAGTACTTC; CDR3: CASSESGVGTDEQYF
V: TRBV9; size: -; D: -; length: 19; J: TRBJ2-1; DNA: TGTGCCAGCAGCGTAGCCGGTTACCCTTATGGGGTAGGTAACAATGAGCAGTTCTTC; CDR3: CASSVAGYPYGVGNNEQFF
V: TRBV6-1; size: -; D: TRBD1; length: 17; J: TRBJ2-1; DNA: TGTGCCAGCAGTGTCACTACCGGGACAGCAGACTACAATGAGCAGTTCTTC; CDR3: CASSVTTGTADYNEQFF